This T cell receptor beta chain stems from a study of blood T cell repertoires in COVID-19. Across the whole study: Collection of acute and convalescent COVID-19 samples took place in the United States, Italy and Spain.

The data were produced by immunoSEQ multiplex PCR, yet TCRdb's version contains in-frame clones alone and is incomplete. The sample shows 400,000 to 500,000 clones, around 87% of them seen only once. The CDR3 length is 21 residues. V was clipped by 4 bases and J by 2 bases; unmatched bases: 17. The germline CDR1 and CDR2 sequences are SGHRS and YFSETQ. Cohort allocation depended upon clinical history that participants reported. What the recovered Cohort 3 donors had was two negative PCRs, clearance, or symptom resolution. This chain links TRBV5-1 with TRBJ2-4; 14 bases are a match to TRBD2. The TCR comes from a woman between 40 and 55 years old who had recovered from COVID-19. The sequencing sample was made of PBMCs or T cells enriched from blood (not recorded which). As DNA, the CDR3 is TGCGCCAGCAGCACTCTTCTGACTAGCGGGAGGGCCGTGTTATCCAAAAACATTCAGTACTTC. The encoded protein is CASSTLLTSGRAVLSKNIQYF.